This entry is about one TCR beta chain. This clone has a handful of counts. Its specific antigen is unknown. Within one base of it there is no much larger clone, and no base qualities were kept. The record originates from a study of blood T cell repertoires in COVID-19 (dated by TCRdb to 2019 to 2021). For context, the study as a whole: Samples covering the acute and convalescent phases of COVID-19 were provided by collaborators in the United States, Italy and Spain. The material from the prospective study consisted of cDNA or gDNA derived from T cells, B-cell-depleted T cells, or PBMCs. A freely available public database, intended as a resource for researchers studying the immune response to SARS-CoV-2, is where the repertoires were released. Samples were obtained from the ongoing ImmuneRACE study (first 160 participants) and from about 1,300 subjects provided by 6 global collaborators. Where HLA class I and class II types were available, the types were taken from metadata supplied by the sample provider, not from assay-based typing. The sample metadata nearly always contained a de-identified subject ID, COVID-19 status, age in years and sex. Deeply sampled blood TCRbeta repertoires from subjects exposed to, actively infected with, or recovered from COVID-19 were included in the dataset. The study at large found these results: The quantity of clinical and demographic metadata differed by source and by participant and was supplied without curation.

The germline V gene provides CDR1 SGHVS and CDR2 FNYEAQ. Reading from cysteine to phenylalanine, the CDR3 counts 19 amino acids. The retained sequence is limited to the CDR3, 57 bases, with the frame set at the first base. Germline trimming amounts to 5 bases on V and 0 bases on J, with 12 as the count of junction bases outside the gene matches. The immunoSEQ Assay, a bias-controlled multiplex PCR, was used to amplify TCRbeta CDR3 regions from genomic DNA. Processing in the source paper ran as follows. Nucleated cell counts per sample were estimated from amplification of reference gene primers within the assay. Sequence reads were collapsed and filtered to measure the absolute abundance of every unique TCRbeta CDR3 rearrangement. For each sample, productive Simpson clonality was calculated as the square root of Simpson's diversity index across productive rearrangements. In TCRdb, the immuneACCESS table is reduced to in-frame sequences with V and J assigned. These tables do not hold every clone; where another copy was compared, an unresolved V gene accounts for under half, and the others remain unexplained. The DNA gave D and trimming, while V, J and clone size come from that table. The table for this sample lists 35,000 to 55,000 clones; around 83% of them were counted only once. 6.5% to 9% of the sample lies in the top ten.

Whole blood was collected in K2EDTA tubes by collaborating institutions according to the institutions' own protocols. For TCRbeta analysis, collaborators shipped samples as frozen whole blood, isolated PBMCs, or DNA extracted from either of those sample types. Sequencing input: peripheral blood. The rearranged segments are TRBV7-6 and TRBJ2-6, with TRBD1 identical over 8 junction bases. This clonotype was obtained from a man aged 55 to 69 with active COVID-19. The CDR3 region: CASSPEPGQDSSGANVLTF. The base sequence is TGTGCCAGCAGCCCGGAACCGGGACAGGATAGCTCTGGGGCCAACGTCCTGACTTTC.